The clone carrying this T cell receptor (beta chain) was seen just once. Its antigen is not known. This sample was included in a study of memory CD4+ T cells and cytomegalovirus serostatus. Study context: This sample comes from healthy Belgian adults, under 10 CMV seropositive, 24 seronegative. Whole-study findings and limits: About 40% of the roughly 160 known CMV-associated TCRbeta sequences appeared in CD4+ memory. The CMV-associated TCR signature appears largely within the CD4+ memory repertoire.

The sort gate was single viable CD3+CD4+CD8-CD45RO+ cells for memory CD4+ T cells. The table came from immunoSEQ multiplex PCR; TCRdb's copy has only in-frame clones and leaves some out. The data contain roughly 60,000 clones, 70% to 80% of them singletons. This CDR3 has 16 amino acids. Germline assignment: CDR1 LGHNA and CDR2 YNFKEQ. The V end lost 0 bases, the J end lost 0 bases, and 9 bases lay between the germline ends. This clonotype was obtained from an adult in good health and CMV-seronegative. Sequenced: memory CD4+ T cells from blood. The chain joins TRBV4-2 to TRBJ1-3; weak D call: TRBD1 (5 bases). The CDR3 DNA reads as TGTGCCAGCAGCCAAGATTTGAGGGGCTCTGGAAACACCATATATTTT. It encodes CASSQDLRGSGNTIYF.